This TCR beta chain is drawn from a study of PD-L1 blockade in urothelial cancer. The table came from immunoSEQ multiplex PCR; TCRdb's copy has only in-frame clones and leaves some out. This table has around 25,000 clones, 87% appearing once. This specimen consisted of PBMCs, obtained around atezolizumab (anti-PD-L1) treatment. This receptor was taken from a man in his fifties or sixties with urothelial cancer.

The CDR3 is CASHYTEAFF. The CDR3, as DNA: TGTGCCAGCCATTACACTGAAGCTTTCTTT. The chain joins TRBV6-1 to TRBJ1-1; D is uncertain. This CDR3 has 10 amino acids. CDR1 is MNHNS, CDR2 SASEGT, per germline. V was trimmed by 8 bases and J by 3 bases, leaving 4 bases between them.